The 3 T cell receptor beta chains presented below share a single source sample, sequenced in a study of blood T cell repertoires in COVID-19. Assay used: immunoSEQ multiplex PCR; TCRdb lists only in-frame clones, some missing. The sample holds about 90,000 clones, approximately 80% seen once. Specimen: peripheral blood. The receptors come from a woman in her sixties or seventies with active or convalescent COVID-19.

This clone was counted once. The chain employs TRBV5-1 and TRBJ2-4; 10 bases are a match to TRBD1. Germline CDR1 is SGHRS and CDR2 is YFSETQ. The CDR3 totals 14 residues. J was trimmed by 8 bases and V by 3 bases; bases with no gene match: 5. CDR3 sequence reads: CASSYPGQGYIQYF. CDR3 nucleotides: TGCGCCAGCAGCTACCCGGGACAGGGGTACATTCAGTACTTC.

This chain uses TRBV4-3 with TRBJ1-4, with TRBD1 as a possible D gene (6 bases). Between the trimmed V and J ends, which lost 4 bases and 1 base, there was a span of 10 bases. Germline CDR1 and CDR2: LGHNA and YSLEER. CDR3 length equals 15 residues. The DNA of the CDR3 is TGCGCCAGCAGCCTAGCCAGGGGAACTAATGAAAAACTGTTTTTT. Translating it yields CASSLARGTNEKLFF.

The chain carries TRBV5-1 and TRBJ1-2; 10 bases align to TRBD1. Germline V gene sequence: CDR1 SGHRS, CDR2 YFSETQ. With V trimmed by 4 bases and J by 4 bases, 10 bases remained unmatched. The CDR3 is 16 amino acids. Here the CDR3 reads CASSIGTGDYSYGYTF. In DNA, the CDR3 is TGCGCCAGCAGCATTGGGACAGGGGATTACAGCTATGGCTACACCTTC.